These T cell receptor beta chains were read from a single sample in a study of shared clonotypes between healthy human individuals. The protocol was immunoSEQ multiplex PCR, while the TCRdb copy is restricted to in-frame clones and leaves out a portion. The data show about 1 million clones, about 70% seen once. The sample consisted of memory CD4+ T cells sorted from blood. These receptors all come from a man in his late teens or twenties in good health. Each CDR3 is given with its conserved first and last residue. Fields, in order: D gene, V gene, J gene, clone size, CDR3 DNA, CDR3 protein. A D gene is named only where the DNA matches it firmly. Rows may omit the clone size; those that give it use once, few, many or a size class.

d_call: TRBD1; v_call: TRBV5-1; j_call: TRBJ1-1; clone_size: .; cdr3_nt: TGCGCCAGCAGCTTGAGGACAGGGGGTCTCACTGAAGCTTTCTTT; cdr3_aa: CASSLRTGGLTEAFF
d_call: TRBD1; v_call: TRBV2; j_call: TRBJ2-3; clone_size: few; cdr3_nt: TGTGCCAGCAGTGATCCAGGGGGCTCGGATACGCAGTATTTT; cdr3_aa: CASSDPGGSDTQYF
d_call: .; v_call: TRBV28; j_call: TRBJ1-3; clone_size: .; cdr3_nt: TGTGCCAGCAATAGGGGGGGGAGAAACACCATATATTTT; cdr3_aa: CASNRGGRNTIYF
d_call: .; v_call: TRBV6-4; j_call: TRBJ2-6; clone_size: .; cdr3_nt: TGTGCCAGCAGCGAACAGACCTCTGGGGCCAACGTCCTGACTTTC; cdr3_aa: CASSEQTSGANVLTF
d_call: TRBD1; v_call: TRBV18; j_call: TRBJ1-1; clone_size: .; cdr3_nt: TGTGCCAGCTCACCGGAGGGGGCAGGTCGCACTGAAGCTTTCTTT; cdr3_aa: CASSPEGAGRTEAFF
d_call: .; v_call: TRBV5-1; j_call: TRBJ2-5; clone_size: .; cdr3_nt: TGCGCCAGCAGCTTGCGGTTCGTGTGTCTGGGAGAGACCCAGTACTTC; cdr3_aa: CASSLRFVCLGETQYF
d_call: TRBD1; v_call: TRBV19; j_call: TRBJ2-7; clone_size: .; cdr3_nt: TGTGCCAGTAGTCTTGAGGGGACAGGGGGTACCTACGAGCAGTACTTC; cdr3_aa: CASSLEGTGGTYEQYF
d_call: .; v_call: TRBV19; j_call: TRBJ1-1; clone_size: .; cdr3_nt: TGTGCCAGTAGTCCCCCCGGGTTGGGGAAGAACACTGAAGCTTTCTTT; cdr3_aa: CASSPPGLGKNTEAFF
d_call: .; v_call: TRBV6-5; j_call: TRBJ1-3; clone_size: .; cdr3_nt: TGTGCCACCCGGGGAGGGGCAGGTGGAAACACCATATATTTT; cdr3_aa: CATRGGAGGNTIYF
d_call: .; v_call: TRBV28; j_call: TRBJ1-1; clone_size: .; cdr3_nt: TGTGCCAGCAGCGAGGGGATCACTGAAGCTTTCTTT; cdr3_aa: CASSEGITEAFF
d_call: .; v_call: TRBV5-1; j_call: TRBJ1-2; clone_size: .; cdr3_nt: TGCGCCAGCAGCCCGAGTACAGGGAACTATGGCTACACCTTC; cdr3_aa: CASSPSTGNYGYTF
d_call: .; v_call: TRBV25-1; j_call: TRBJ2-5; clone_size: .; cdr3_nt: TGTGCCAGCAGTGACCAGGGTTTAGAGCAGTACTTC; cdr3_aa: CASSDQGLEQYF
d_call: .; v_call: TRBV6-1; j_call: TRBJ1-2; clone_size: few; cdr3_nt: TGTGCCAGCACGAGGGCGCGGGATGGCTACACCTTC; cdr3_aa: CASTRARDGYTF
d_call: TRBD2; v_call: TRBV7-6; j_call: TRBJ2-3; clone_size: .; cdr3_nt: TGTGCCAGCAGCTCCGGGACTAGCGATACGCAGTATTTT; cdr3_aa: CASSSGTSDTQYF
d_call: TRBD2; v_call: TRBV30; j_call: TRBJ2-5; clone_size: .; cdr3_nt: TGTGCCTGGAGTGTTGGACTAGCGGGGGGACCCCAGTACTTC; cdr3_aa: CAWSVGLAGGPQYF
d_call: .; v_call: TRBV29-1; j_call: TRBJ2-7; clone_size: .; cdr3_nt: TGCAGCGTTGCGAAGAGTAGCTACGAGCAGTACTTC; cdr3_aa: CSVAKSSYEQYF
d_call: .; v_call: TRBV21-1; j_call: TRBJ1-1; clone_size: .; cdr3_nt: TGTGCCAGAAGGGGGCGGAACGCACCTGAAGCTTTCTTT; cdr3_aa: CARRGRNAPEAFF
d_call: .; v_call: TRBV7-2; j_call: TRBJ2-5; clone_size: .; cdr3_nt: TGTGCCAGCAGCTTATTGCCAGCGGACCAAGAGACCCAGTACTTC; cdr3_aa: CASSLLPADQETQYF
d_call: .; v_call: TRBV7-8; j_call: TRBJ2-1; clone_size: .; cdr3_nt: TGTGCCAGCAGCTTAGTTGTGGCAAACAATGAGCAGTTCTTC; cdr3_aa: CASSLVVANNEQFF
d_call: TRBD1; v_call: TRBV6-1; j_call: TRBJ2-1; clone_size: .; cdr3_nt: TGTGCCAGCAGTGACGCAGGGGGCCGCTCCTACAATGAGCAGTTCTTC; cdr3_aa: CASSDAGGRSYNEQFF
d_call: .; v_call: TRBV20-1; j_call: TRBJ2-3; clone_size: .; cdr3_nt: TGCAGTGCTGGCCTACCAGATACGCAGTATTTT; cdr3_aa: CSAGLPDTQYF
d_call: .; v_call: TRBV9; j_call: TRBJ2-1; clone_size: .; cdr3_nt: TGTGCCAGCAGCGCCGCTCGGGGGCGGGGGTTTTACAATGAGCAGTTCTTC; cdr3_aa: CASSAARGRGFYNEQFF
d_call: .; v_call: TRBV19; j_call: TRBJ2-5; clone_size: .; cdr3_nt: TGTGCCAGTAGTACCCCTTCCCCAGGGACCCAGTACTTC; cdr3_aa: CASSTPSPGTQYF
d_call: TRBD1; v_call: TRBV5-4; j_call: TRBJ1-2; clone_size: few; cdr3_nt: TGTGCCAGCAGGACCGAGACAGGGGGCGACTATGGCTACACCTTC; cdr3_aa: CASRTETGGDYGYTF
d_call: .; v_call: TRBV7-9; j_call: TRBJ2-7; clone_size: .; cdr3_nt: TGTGCCAGCAGCCCAAGCTACGAGCAGTACTTC; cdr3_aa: CASSPSYEQYF
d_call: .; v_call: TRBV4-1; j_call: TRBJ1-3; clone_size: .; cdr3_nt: TGCGCCAACAGCCAACCCACGGCGTTGAAAGGAAACACCATATATTTT; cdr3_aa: CANSQPTALKGNTIYF
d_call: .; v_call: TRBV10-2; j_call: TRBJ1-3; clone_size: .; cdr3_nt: TGCGCCAGCAGTGATGGCCTCTCTGGAAACACCATATATTTT; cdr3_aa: CASSDGLSGNTIYF
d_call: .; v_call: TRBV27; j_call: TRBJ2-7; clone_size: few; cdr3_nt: TGTGCCAGCAGTCGAGAACCGGACGGGCCCTACGAGCAGTACTTC; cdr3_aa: CASSREPDGPYEQYF
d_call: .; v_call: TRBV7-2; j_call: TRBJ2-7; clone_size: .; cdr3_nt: TGTGCCAGCAGCTTCGACAGGACTACCTACGAGCAGTACTTC; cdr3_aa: CASSFDRTTYEQYF